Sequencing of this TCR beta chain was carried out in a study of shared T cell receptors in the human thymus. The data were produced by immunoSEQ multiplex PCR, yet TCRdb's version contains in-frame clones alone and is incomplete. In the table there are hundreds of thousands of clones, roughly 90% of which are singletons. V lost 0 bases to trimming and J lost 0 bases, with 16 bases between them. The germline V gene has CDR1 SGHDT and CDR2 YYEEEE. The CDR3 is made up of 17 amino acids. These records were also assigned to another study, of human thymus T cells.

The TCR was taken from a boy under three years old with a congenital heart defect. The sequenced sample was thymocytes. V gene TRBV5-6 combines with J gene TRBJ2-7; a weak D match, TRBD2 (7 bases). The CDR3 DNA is TGTGCCAGCAGCTTGGCCTCGGGGGAGGGGGGCTCCTACGAGCAGTACTTC. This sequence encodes CASSLASGEGGSYEQYF.